The sequence of this T cell receptor beta chain was determined in a study of metastatic and nonmetastatic thyroid tumors. Whole-study findings and limits: Benign nodules were reported to have significantly lower TCR beta diversity than malignant thyroid tumors, in blood and tumor.

A word on this clone: Its antigen is not identified.

All patients were untreated before thyroid surgery. TCRdb re-called the PCR reads via MiXCR. Among 4,000 or so clones listed, over 35% were seen once. CDR3 length: 12 residues. V lost 7 bases to trimming and J lost 4 bases, with 10 bases between them. Germline loops: CDR1 MNHNS, CDR2 SASEGT. The receptor comes from a male donor with papillary thyroid cancer or a benign thyroid nodule (not recorded which). Some clones in this sample may be carry-over from other donors' samples. V usage is TRBV6-1 and J usage is TRBJ1-2, with D perhaps TRBD1 (6 bases). Source material: tumor tissue. The CDR3 nucleotides read TGTGCCAGCAACACACAGGGCTATGGCTACACCTTC. It specifies CASNTQGYGYTF.